This TCR beta chain derives from a study of blood T cell repertoires in COVID-19. Whole-study context: Samples of COVID-19 (acute and convalescent) were obtained from the United States, Italy and Spain. PBMCs, B-cell-depleted T cells, or T cells provided the cDNA or gDNA that made up the material.

Seattle's enrolled individuals joined amid active infection and were then monitored longitudinally. V lost 1 base and J 4 bases, leaving 7 bases between the germline ends. The CDR3 covers 13 residues. Germline CDR1 SGHTA, CDR2 FQGNSA. Per the authors' pipeline: Reference gene primer amplification gave estimated nucleated cell counts. Produced via immunoSEQ multiplex PCR; TCRdb's table is partial and in-frame only. That table furnishes V, J and clone size, whereas the DNA furnished D and trimming. Of 400,000 or so clones detected, about 89% appear once; the ten largest clones hold about 1.6%. Sequenced material: peripheral blood. The V and J genes are TRBV7-2 and TRBJ1-2; D not certain. This receptor was obtained from a woman between 35 and 50 years old with COVID-19, enrolled during active disease. The CDR3 DNA follows: TGTGCCAGCAGCTTAGATGGCTCCTATGGCTACACCTTC. This sequence encodes CASSLDGSYGYTF.